The sequence of this TCR beta chain was determined in a study of blood T cell repertoires in COVID-19. Across the study: The United States, Italy and Spain provided the acute and convalescent COVID-19 samples. T cells, B-cell-depleted T cells, or PBMCs supplied cDNA or gDNA.

The cohort comprised adults aged roughly 18 to 95 years residing in about two dozen US areas. Categorization into cohorts depended on clinical history that participants reported. This clone appeared a single time. Data came from immunoSEQ multiplex PCR; TCRdb stores just in-frame clones and leaves some out. Altogether around 300,000 clones are present, approximately 89% being singletons, with the ten largest covering about 2.7%. V was clipped by 5 bases and J by 7 bases; unmatched bases: 17. Germline CDR1 MDHEN, CDR2 SYDVKM. This CDR3 region has 17 residues. The receptor was derived from a woman aged 18-35 years who had recovered from COVID-19. V is TRBV28 and J is TRBJ2-7, with TRBD2 identical over 10 bases. Material: PBMCs or T cells enriched from blood (not recorded which). CDR3 region: CASSPGTSAFPPLEQYF. The CDR3 nucleotides read TGTGCCAGCAGTCCCGGGACTAGCGCCTTCCCCCCGTTGGAGCAGTACTTC. The whole variable domain, remainder taken from reference TRBV28 and TRBJ2-7, is DVKVTQSSRYLVKRTGEKVFLECVQDMDHENMFWYRQDPGLGLRLIYFSYDVKMKEKGDIPEGYSVSREKKERFSLILESASTNQTSMYLCASSPGTSAFPPLEQYFGPGTRLTVT.